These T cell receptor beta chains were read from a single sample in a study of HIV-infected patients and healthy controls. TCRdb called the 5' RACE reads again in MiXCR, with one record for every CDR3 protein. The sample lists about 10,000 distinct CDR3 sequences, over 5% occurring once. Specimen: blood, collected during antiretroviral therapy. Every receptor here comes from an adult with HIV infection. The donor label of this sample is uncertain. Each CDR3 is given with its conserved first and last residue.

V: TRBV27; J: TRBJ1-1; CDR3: CASSPVRGGNTEAFF
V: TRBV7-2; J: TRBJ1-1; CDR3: CASSLTFSAFF
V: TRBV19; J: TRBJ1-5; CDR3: CASTPGRGGQGMNQPQHF
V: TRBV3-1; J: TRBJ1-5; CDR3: CASSQGGLGPQHF
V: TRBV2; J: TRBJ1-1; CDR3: CASQGGNTEAFF
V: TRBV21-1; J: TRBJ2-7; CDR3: CASSKDLVALAGYPAADGEQYF
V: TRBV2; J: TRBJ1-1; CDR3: CASSARSMNTEAFF
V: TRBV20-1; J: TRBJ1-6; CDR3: CSARETGDSPLHF
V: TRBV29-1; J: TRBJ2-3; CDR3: CSLVGAREVPTDTQYF
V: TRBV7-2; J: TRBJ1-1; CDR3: CASRPLTGGTEAFF
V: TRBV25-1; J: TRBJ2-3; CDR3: CASSGSWGLGANTQYF
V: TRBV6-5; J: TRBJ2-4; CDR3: CASSSDRNIQYF
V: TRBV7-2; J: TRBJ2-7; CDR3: CASRDEGFYEQYF
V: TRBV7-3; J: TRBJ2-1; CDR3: CASSLNPSYNEQFF
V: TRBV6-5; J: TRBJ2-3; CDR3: CASSPRRRGTTDTQYF
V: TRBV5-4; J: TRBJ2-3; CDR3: CASSLGGASGGDTQYF
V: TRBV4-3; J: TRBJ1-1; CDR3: CASSQGSKAFF
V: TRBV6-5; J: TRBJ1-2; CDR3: CASSYDSNYGYTF
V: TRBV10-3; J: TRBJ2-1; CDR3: CATLQDPYNEQFF
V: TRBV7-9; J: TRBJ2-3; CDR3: CASSPTSGYSTDTQYF
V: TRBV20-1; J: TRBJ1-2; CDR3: CSARVTGGAYGYTF
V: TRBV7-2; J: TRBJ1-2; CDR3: CASRGQSSYGYTF
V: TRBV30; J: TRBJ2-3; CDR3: CAWRLRGPQYF
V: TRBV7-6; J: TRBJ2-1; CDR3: CASSFGLAEGQFF
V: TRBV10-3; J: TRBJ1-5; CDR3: CAISEDLNVRPQHF
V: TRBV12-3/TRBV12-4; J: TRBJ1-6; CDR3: CASSFDSSPLHF
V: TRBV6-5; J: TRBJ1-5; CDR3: CASRRQGGGYSNQPQHF
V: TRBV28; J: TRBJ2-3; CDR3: CASSFLLGTDTQYF
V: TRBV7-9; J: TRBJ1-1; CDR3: CASRGDAENTEAFF
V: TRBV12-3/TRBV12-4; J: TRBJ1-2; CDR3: CASSLWGQLYGYTF
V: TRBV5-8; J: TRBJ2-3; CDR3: CASSSEEVEVGGVTDTQYF
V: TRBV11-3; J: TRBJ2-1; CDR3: CASSLGRDRGLFWANEQFF
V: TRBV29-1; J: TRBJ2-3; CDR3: CSVVGGAKDTQYF
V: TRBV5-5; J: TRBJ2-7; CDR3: CASSGGLGRAYEQYF
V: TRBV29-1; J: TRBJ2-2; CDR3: CSVAHEGRNTGELFF
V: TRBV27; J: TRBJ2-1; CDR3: CASSVYNEQFF
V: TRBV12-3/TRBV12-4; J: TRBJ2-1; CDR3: CASRAGPNEQFF
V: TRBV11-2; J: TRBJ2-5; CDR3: CASSLTGDRLLWETQYF
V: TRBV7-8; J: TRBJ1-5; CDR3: CASSPRIIRDRGNQPQHF
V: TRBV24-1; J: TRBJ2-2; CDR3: CATSGTGETGELFF
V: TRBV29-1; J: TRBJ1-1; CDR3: CSVENIRRGIPEAFF
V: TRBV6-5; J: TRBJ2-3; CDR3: CASSYSSSGTDTQYF
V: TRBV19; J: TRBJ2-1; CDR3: CASSIQGSGEQFF